This entry lists 18 T cell receptor beta chains sequenced from one sample in a study of T cells in Graves' hyperthyroidism and ophthalmopathy. RNA transcripts were the template for amplifying TCR beta CDR3 regions. When the TCR CDR3 underwent first-round RT-PCR, the HTBI primer set was used. TCRdb re-called the multiplex PCR reads through MiXCR, storing one row per CDR3 protein. The sample has under 450,000 distinct CDR3 sequences, about 18% seen once; the top ten hold roughly 35%. Material: blood. Every receptor here comes from a woman in her twenties or thirties with Graves' hyperthyroidism that later progressed to Graves' ophthalmopathy.

The chain uses TRBV12-3 or TRBV12-4 and TRBJ1-4; D call uncertain. The CDR3 has 16 residues. V dropped 6 bases and J dropped 7 bases, with 21 bases sitting between them. Here the CDR3 reads CASRPSPGSGIEKLFF. The CDR3, as DNA: TGTGCCAGCAGACCTTCTCCAGGCTCGGGGATTGAAAAACTGTTTTTT.

The rearrangement joins TRBV28 to TRBJ2-1; 11 bases fit TRBD2. V was clipped by 2 bases and J by 4 bases; unmatched bases: 7. CDR3 length equals 17 residues. CDR1 is MDHEN and CDR2 is SYDVKM in the germline V gene. The CDR3 DNA reads as TGTGCCAGCAGTTTAGATCCTAGCGGGGGGCAATACAATGAGCAGTTCTTC. Its protein is CASSLDPSGGQYNEQFF.

The V gene is TRBV27, the J gene TRBJ2-1; D may be TRBD2 (5 bases). Germline CDR1 and CDR2: MNHEY and SMNVEV (reference sequence). The CDR3 has 14 amino acids. The V end was cut by 2 bases, the J end by 6 bases, with 11 bases between. The CDR3 sequence: CASSLETSGNEQFF. The CDR3 DNA sequence: TGTGCCAGCAGTTTAGAGACAAGCGGCAATGAGCAGTTCTTC.

In this sample, this clonotype turned up many times. The rearrangement links TRBV7-2 to TRBJ2-1, with TRBD2 identical over 8 bases. The CDR3 consists of 19 residues. V dropped 4 bases and J dropped 5; count of bases not matched to a gene: 19. CDR1 and CDR2 (germline): SGHTA, FQGNSA. The CDR3: CASSYRPPGLVPRDNEQFF. The CDR3 region has the DNA TGTGCCAGCAGCTACCGACCGCCGGGACTAGTCCCCCGTGACAATGAGCAGTTCTTC.

The chain has TRBV20-1 and TRBJ1-5; no clear D gene. This CDR3 is built from 17 residues. Germline CDR1 is DFQATT and CDR2 is SNEGSKA (reference sequence). V lost 4 bases to trimming and J lost 2 bases, with 21 bases between them. Here the CDR3 reads CSAKTYHLTLGNQPQHF. As DNA, the CDR3 is TGCAGTGCTAAGACCTATCATTTGACTTTGGGCAATCAGCCCCAGCATTTT.

This clonotype was seen repeatedly, ten times or more. The CDR3 spells CASSYSTGFEAFF. The CDR3 DNA is TGTGCCAGCAGTTACTCGACAGGGTTTGAAGCTTTCTTT. V and J are TRBV6-5 and TRBJ1-1, with 7 positions matching TRBD1. The CDR3 has 13 amino acids. Germline V gene sequence: CDR1 MNHEY, CDR2 SVGAGI. Germline trimming cut 0 bases from V and 7 bases from J; bases unmatched to any gene: 2.

The table lists this clonotype with many counts. J is TRBJ1-4 and V is TRBV28; tentatively, D is TRBD1 (6 bases). The CDR3 length is 14 residues. V was clipped by 4 bases and J by 8 bases, with 14 bases between them. The V gene's germline CDR1 is MDHEN and CDR2 SYDVKM. The CDR3 DNA follows: TGTGCCAGCAGTTCGACAGGCCTAGGGGAAAAACTGTTTTTT. Protein sequence: CASSSTGLGEKLFF.

This sequence joins TRBV2 and TRBJ2-1; 9 nucleotides agree with TRBD2. Germline CDR1 reads SNHLY; CDR2 reads FYNNEI. V shed 7 bases, J shed 4 bases, and the junction held 2 bases outside the gene matches. The CDR3 spans 13 residues. CDR3 nucleotides: TGTGCCAGCAAACTAGCGGGTTACAATGAGCAGTTCTTC. Protein product: CASKLAGYNEQFF.

This clonotype was observed a few times. The chain is built from TRBV28 and TRBJ1-5; D perhaps matches TRBD1 (5 bases). CDR3 length equals 14 residues. With 2 bases removed from V and 7 bases from J, the gap between germline ends came to 12 bases. The germline CDR1 and CDR2 sequences are MDHEN and SYDVKM. The DNA for the CDR3 is TGTGCCAGCAGTTTAACGGGGACCCTCCAGCCCCAGCATTTT. Translation: CASSLTGTLQPQHF.

This chain uses TRBV5-1 with TRBJ1-2, with TRBD1 identical over 8 bases. CDR1 and CDR2 (germline): SGHRS, YFSETQ. The CDR3 is made up of 15 amino acids. J gave up 7 bases and V 3 bases, and 11 bases lay outside the gene matches. CDR3 in DNA: TGCGCCAGCAGCTCAAATGGACAGGGAGTCGGTGGCTACACCTTC. Amino acid sequence: CASSSNGQGVGGYTF.

This clonotype was seen at least ten times. V usage is TRBV9 and J usage is TRBJ1-2; possibly TRBD1 for D (6 bases). Germline CDR1 is SGDLS and CDR2 is YYNGEE. The CDR3 runs 16 residues. V lost 0 bases and J lost 4, with 16 bases in between. CDR3 amino acids: CASSVGTGSYGYGYTF. CDR3 nucleotide sequence: TGTGCCAGCAGCGTAGGAACAGGGAGTTATGGCTATGGCTACACCTTC. Based on the CDR3 plus reference TRBV9 and TRBJ1-2, the full variable domain is DSGVTQTPKHLITATGQRVTLRCSPRSGDLSVYWYQQSLDQGLQFLIQYYNGEERAKGNILERFSAQQFPDLHSELNLSSLELGDSALYFCASSVGTGSYGYGYTFGSGTRLTVV.

Concerning this clonotype itself: A much bigger clone sits one base away, suggesting this may be a read error. The chain has TRBV5-1 and TRBJ2-7, with 8 bases that match TRBD1. Germline V gives CDR1 SGHRS, CDR2 YFSETQ. CDR3 length: 15 amino acids. J was trimmed by 1 base and V by 6 bases; bases with no gene match: 9. CDR3 sequence (DNA): TGCGCCAGCAACCCCCGGACAGGGTCTTCCTACGAGCAGTACTTC. Residues: CASNPRTGSSYEQYF. The variable domain in full, completed from reference TRBV5-1 and TRBJ2-7, reads KAGVTQTPRYLIKTRGQQVTLSCSPISGHRSVSWYQQTPGQGLQFLFEYFSETQRNKGNFPGRFSGRQFSNSRSEMNVSTLELGDSALYLCASNPRTGSSYEQYFGPGTRLTVT.

The sample holds many counts of this clonotype. The J gene is TRBJ2-5, the V gene TRBV5-1; D is possibly TRBD2 (6 bases). Trimming took 3 bases from V and 2 from J, leaving 14 bases between them. There are 15 residues in the CDR3. The germline gives CDR1 SGHRS, CDR2 YFSETQ. The CDR3 spells CASSYLADWQETQYF. CDR3 nucleotide sequence: TGCGCCAGCAGCTACTTAGCGGACTGGCAAGAGACCCAGTACTTC.

This clonotype was detected only a few times. The chain carries TRBV27 and TRBJ2-7, with D tentatively TRBD2 (6 bases). The CDR3 has 13 amino acids. Germline V gives CDR1 MNHEY, CDR2 SMNVEV (reference sequence). Trimming removed 5 bases at V and 1 base at J, with 9 bases between. Here the CDR3 DNA reads TGTGCCAGCAGTGGGACTGATTCCTACGAGCAGTACTTC. Residues: CASSGTDSYEQYF.

This clonotype has only a few counts. The rearrangement joins TRBV4-1 to TRBJ1-6, with D possibly matching TRBD1 (5 bases). Looked up from germline, CDR1 is MGHRA and CDR2 is YSYEKL. The CDR3 is 17 amino acids. Trimming left V 2 bases short and J 2 bases short, with 13 bases between. The CDR3 loop reads CASSQTQGGTYNSPLHF. DNA of the CDR3: TGCGCCAGCAGCCAAACTCAGGGCGGGACCTATAATTCACCCCTCCACTTT.

This clonotype was seen more than once but under ten times. The V and J genes are TRBV9 and TRBJ2-2, with a tentative D call TRBD1 (5 bases). This CDR3 comprises 16 residues. The germline CDR1 and CDR2 sequences are SGDLS and YYNGEE. The ends were cut back, 4 bases at V and 6 bases at J, with 19 bases in the middle. In DNA, the CDR3 is TGTGCCAGCAGCTTAAATCAGGGATTTTCGGCCGGGGAGCTGTTTTTT. This encodes CASSLNQGFSAGELFF.

In this sample, this clonotype turned up many times. The rearrangement links TRBV5-1 to TRBJ1-6; D is uncertain. Germline loops: CDR1 SGHRS, CDR2 YFSETQ. The V end was cut by 4 bases, the J end by 1 base, with 9 bases between. The CDR3 length is 15 residues. CDR3 nucleotides: TGCGCCAGCAGCCTTGACCCTTCCTATAATTCACCCCTCCACTTT. As protein: CASSLDPSYNSPLHF.

This clonotype was recorded many times. The chain links TRBV12-3 or TRBV12-4 to TRBJ2-5; 7 bases are shared with TRBD2. Unmatched junction bases numbered 2, after V lost 1 base and J lost 0 bases. The length of the CDR3 is 15 residues. CDR3 sequence (DNA): TGTGCCAGCAGTTTAGAGCGGGGTTACCAAGAGACCCAGTACTTC. Protein sequence: CASSLERGYQETQYF.